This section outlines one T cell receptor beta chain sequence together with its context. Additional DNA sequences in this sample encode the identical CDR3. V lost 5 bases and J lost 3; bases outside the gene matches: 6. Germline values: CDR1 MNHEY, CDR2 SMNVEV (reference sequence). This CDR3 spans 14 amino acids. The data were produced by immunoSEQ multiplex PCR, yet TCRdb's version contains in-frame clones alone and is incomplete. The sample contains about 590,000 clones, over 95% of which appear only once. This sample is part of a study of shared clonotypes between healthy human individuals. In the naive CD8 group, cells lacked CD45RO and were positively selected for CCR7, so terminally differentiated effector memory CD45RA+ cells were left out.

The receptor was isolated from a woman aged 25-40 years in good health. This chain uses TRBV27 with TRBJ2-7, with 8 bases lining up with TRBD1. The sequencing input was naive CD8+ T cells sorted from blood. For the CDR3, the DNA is TGTGCCAGCAGTCCAGACAGGGGAGGCTACGAGCAGTACTTC. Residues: CASSPDRGGYEQYF.